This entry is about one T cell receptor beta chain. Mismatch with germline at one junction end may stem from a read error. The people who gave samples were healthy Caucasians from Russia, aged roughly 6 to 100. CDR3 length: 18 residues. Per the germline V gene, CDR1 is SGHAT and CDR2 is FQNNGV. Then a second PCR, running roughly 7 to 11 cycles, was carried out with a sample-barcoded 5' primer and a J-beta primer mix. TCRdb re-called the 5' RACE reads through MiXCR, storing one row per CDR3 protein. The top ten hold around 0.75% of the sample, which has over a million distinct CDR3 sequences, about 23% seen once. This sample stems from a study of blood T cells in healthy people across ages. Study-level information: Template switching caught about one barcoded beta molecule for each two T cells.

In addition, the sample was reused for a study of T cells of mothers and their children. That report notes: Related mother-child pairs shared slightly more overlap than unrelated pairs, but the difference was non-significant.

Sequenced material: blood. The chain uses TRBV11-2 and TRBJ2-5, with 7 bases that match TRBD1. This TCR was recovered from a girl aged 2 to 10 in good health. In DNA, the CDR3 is TGTGCCAGCAGCTTAGGCTCTTACCTTGGGACAGAACAAGAGACTCAGTACTTC. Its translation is CASSLGSYLGTEQETQYF.